Detailed here is one TCR beta chain. It has no known antigen specificity. Base qualities were left out, and no much larger clone turns up one base away. Unmatched junction bases come to 2, with V trimmed by 3 bases and J by 1 base. From the germline V gene (reference sequence), CDR1 is SGHNT and CDR2 is YYREEE. The CDR3 measures 14 amino acids from cysteine to phenylalanine. The CDR3 DNA has 42 bases and is translated from base 1. The immunoSEQ Assay, a bias-controlled multiplex PCR, was used to amplify TCRbeta CDR3 regions from genomic DNA. As for the original processing: Within the assay, amplification of reference gene primers was used to estimate how many nucleated cells each sample contained. To quantify the absolute abundance of each unique TCRbeta CDR3 rearrangement, sequence reads were collapsed and filtered. For each sample, productive Simpson clonality was calculated as the square root of Simpson's diversity index over productive rearrangements. TCRdb provides this immuneACCESS table in a form limited to in-frame rearrangements. Some clones are lacking; in checked studies, under half of them reflect an unresolved V gene, and why the rest are absent is not known. V and J calls and clone size are copied from that table; D and trimming were computed from the DNA. Across this sample there are fewer than 200,000 clones, with roughly 89% seen only once. The ten most abundant clones make up about 3.3% of the sample.

This specimen belongs to a study of blood T cell repertoires in COVID-19 (dated by TCRdb to about 2020). Looking at the study overall: Samples from collaborators originated in the United States, Italy and Spain and spanned both the acute and convalescent phases of COVID-19. The material from the prospective study consisted of cDNA or gDNA derived from T cells, B-cell-depleted T cells, or PBMCs. Deeply sampled blood TCRbeta repertoires from subjects exposed to, actively infected with, or recovered from COVID-19 were included in the dataset. The repertoires were released in a freely available public database meant as a resource for research on the immune response to SARS-CoV-2. The samples were drawn from the first 160 participants of the ongoing ImmuneRACE study and from over 950 subjects provided by 6 global collaborators. A de-identified subject ID, COVID-19 status, age in years and sex were almost always included in the sample metadata. Where HLA class I and class II types were available, the types were taken from metadata supplied by the sample provider, not from assay-based typing. Study-wide findings and limitations: How much clinical and demographic metadata was included differed by source and by participant, and the metadata was provided uncurated.

Enrolling through a virtual design, the prospective study's participants ranged in age from roughly 18 to 89 years and lived across about two dozen United States geographic areas. Cohort assignment in the prospective study relied on participant-reported clinical history from a screening survey and a study questionnaire. Exposed participants were defined as having been in contact with someone with a PCR-confirmed or clinician-diagnosed COVID-19 case within 2 weeks of study entry. Mobile phlebotomists in the prospective study collected whole blood, serum and a nasopharyngeal or oropharyngeal swab from every participant. Participants in the prospective study had the option to provide additional blood draws and questionnaires over an approximately 2-month period. Before DNA extraction, prospective study blood samples were shipped either frozen or at room temperature.

The sequencing sample was made of PBMCs or T cells enriched from blood (not recorded which). This receptor was taken from a woman in her 30s who had been exposed to COVID-19. The sequence joins TRBV5-4 to TRBJ2-5; TRBD2 agrees with 8 junctional bases. The DNA sequence is TGTGCCAGCAGCTCGGGAGGGGGCCAAGAGACCCAGTACTTC. This is translated as CASSSGGGQETQYF.